This T cell receptor (beta chain) was captured in a study of T cell responses to AZD1222 COVID-19 vaccine. There are 18 residues in the CDR3. This table comes from immunoSEQ multiplex PCR, and its TCRdb copy is limited to in-frame clones, with some not included. The table shows 85,000 to 90,000 clones, with 70% to 90% occurring only once. Study-level results: Across the whole spike, CD4 TCRs peaked at regions 160-218 and 743-854. All repertoire sampling was performed exclusively after the peak T cell response.

With regard to this clone: Its specificity is not known.

Here the sequenced sample was peripheral blood, taken on day 0 of MenACWY control vaccination. The sequence was collected from an adult in good health. J is TRBJ1-2 and V is TRBV12-2; the D call in the table, TRBD1, was not verified against the DNA. TRBV12-2 is classified as a pseudogene. The CDR3 sequence is CASRLLCLRDRGGYGYTF. In nucleotides, the CDR3 is TGTGCAAGTCGCTTATTATGCCTCCGGGACAGGGGAGGCTATGGCTACACCTTC.